The T cell receptor (beta chain) described here comes from a study of OX40 agonist ivuxolimab in advanced cancers. Whole-study context: The study gave patients intravenous ivuxolimab at 0.01 to 10 mg/kg every 2 weeks. Study-wide points: Some nonresponders likewise displayed low normalized T-cell clonal expansion.

As for this clone: Its specificity is not known.

Libraries were prepared by immunoSEQ multiplex PCR; TCRdb keeps only in-frame clonotypes and omits some of them. This table has 100,000 to 150,000 clones, around 93% appearing once. The length of the CDR3 is 14 residues. Trimming shortened V by 2 bases and J by 5 bases, and 9 bases separated the two germline ends. Germline V lookup: CDR1 MNHEY, CDR2 SMNVEV (reference sequence). The sample in question was CD4+ or CD8+ T cells sorted from blood, obtained in a trial of the OX40 agonist ivuxolimab. This sequence joins TRBV27 and TRBJ2-2; no clear D gene. The sequence was obtained from an adult with an advanced solid tumor such as melanoma, head and neck, liver or kidney cancer. Here the CDR3 DNA reads TGTGCCAGCAGTTTAGGTCGCAGTACCGGGGAGCTGTTTTTT. This encodes CASSLGRSTGELFF.